This T cell receptor (beta chain) stems from a study of graft-versus-host responses after intestinal transplantation. Trimming left V 4 bases short and J 4 bases short, with 13 bases between. The CDR3 contains 14 residues. The germline CDR1 and CDR2 sequences are LGHNA and YSLEER. In regard to this clone: What it recognizes is unknown.

Some clones are missing from TCRdb's copy, which holds only in-frame ones; the method was immunoSEQ multiplex PCR. The sample includes about 39,000 clones, over 90% of them seen just once. The V gene is TRBV4-3, the J gene TRBJ2-5; tentatively, D is TRBD1 or TRBD2 (6 bases each). The receptor comes from a human donor who was the organ donor for an intestinal transplant. The sample was unstimulated CD8+ T cells sorted from spleen or lymph node cells, taken before transplant. Here the CDR3 reads CASSPTSGAETQYF. In DNA, the CDR3 is TGCGCCAGCAGCCCCACTTCGGGGGCAGAGACCCAGTACTTC.